This entry lists 23 T cell receptor beta chains sequenced from one sample in a study of T cells in Graves' hyperthyroidism and ophthalmopathy. RNA transcripts were the template for amplifying TCR beta CDR3 regions. A first-round RT-PCR of the TCR CDR3 used the HTBI primer set. TCRdb reanalysed the multiplex PCR reads using MiXCR and keeps one entry per CDR3 protein. Of some 380,000 distinct CDR3 sequences in the sample, approximately 13% were seen once. Sample: blood. The receptors stem from a man aged 30 to 45 with Graves' hyperthyroidism that later progressed to Graves' ophthalmopathy.

This clonotype was counted at least ten times. This CDR3 reads CASSASRELDYGYTF. The DNA of the CDR3 is TGTGCCAGCAGCGCCTCCAGGGAACTGGACTATGGCTACACCTTC. This rearrangement joins TRBV9 to TRBJ1-2; a weak D match, TRBD1 (5 bases). The CDR3 contains 15 residues. The germline V gene encodes CDR1 SGDLS and CDR2 YYNGEE. The V gene lost 3 bases and the J gene lost 3 bases, with 15 bases spanning the gap. The variable domain in full, with the rest retrieved from reference TRBV9 and TRBJ1-2, is DSGVTQTPKHLITATGQRVTLRCSPRSGDLSVYWYQQSLDQGLQFLIQYYNGEERAKGNILERFSAQQFPDLHSELNLSSLELGDSALYFCASSASRELDYGYTFGSGTRLTVV.

In its sample, this clonotype was seen many times. This sequence joins TRBV7-9 and TRBJ2-7; weak D call: TRBD1 (6 bases). From germline, CDR1 is SEHNR and CDR2 FQNEAQ (reference sequence). The length of the CDR3 is 14 residues. V lost 5 bases, J lost 0 bases, and 11 bases lay in between. CDR3 region: CASSVQGGSYEQYF. CDR3 DNA sequence: TGTGCCAGCAGCGTACAGGGCGGCTCCTACGAGCAGTACTTC.

This clonotype has at least ten counts. The chain has TRBV5-1 and TRBJ2-1; the D gene could be TRBD1 or TRBD2 (5 bases each). V gave up 0 bases and J gave up 11 bases, with 12 bases separating them. Germline loops: CDR1 SGHRS, CDR2 YFSETQ. The CDR3 runs to 13 residues. DNA of the CDR3: TGCGCCAGCAGCTTGGCGGGGACCTTCCAGCAGTTCTTC. It specifies CASSLAGTFQQFF.

Ten or more counts support this clonotype. The chain is built from TRBV2 and TRBJ2-3; D is uncertain. V lost 6 bases and J 2 bases, leaving 15 bases between the germline ends. The germline V gene encodes CDR1 SNHLY and CDR2 FYNNEI. The CDR3 length is 15 residues. CDR3 loop: CASRGFGFVTDTQYF. CDR3 sequence (DNA): TGTGCCAGCAGGGGATTCGGATTCGTCACAGATACGCAGTATTTT.

A remark on this clonotype: A single base is all that separates this from a far larger clone, so a read error is likely. The CDR3 end shows no conserved phenylalanine or tryptophan, and so a read error is likely. The V and J genes are TRBV20-1 and TRBJ1-1; no firm D call. CDR1 and CDR2 from the germline V gene are DFQATT and SNEGSKA (reference sequence). CDR3 length equals 12 residues. V was shortened by 2 bases and J by 1 base, with 5 bases between the two germline ends. The CDR3 DNA reads as TGCAGTGCTAGAACGGGGAACACTGAAGCTTTCTCT. Translation gives CSARTGNTEAFS.

The rearrangement uses TRBV20-1 and TRBJ2-7; TRBD1 is a possible D gene (6 bases). The germline V gene has CDR1 DFQATT and CDR2 SNEGSKA (reference sequence). The CDR3 runs to 13 residues. CDR3 sequence reads: CRYDRRPSGEQYF. CDR3 DNA sequence: TGCAGGTACGACAGGAGGCCCTCGGGGGAGCAGTACTTC.

This chain connects TRBV6-1 to TRBJ1-5, with D uncertain. Between the trimmed V and J ends, which lost 7 bases and 2 bases, there was a span of 9 bases. CDR1 is MNHNS, CDR2 SASEGT, per germline. The CDR3 is made up of 13 amino acids. The CDR3 is CASTVFGNQPQHF. The CDR3 coding sequence is TGTGCCAGCACGGTATTTGGCAATCAGCCCCAGCATTTT.

This clonotype was picked up a small number of times. CDR3 in DNA: TGTGCCAGCAGTTACTCGGGGCGGGGTCACAAGAATTCACCCCTCCACTTT. Protein product: CASSYSGRGHKNSPLHF. The rearrangement uses TRBV6-2 or TRBV6-3 and TRBJ1-6; tentative D call: TRBD1 (5 bases). V was shortened by 0 bases and J by 7 bases, with 16 bases between the two germline ends. CDR3 size: 17 residues. Germline V lookup: CDR1 MNHEY, CDR2 SVGEGT.

This rearrangement joins TRBV5-4 to TRBJ1-2; 7 nucleotides line up with TRBD1. The ends lost 2 bases at V and 0 bases at J; junction bases unmatched: 4. Germline V gene data show CDR1 as SGHNT and CDR2 as YYREEE (reference sequence). This CDR3 is 15 amino acids long. The CDR3 sequence is CASSLITGANYGYTF. In nucleotides, the CDR3 is TGTGCCAGCAGCTTAATTACAGGGGCTAACTATGGCTACACCTTC.

Many counts were recorded for this clonotype. The chain joins TRBV12-3 or TRBV12-4 to TRBJ2-3; tentatively, D is TRBD1 (6 bases). CDR3 length: 17 amino acids. V lost 1 base and J lost 3, with 17 bases in between. CDR3 in amino acids: CASSLGSGTRTTDTQYF. The CDR3 DNA reads TGTGCCAGCAGTTTAGGGTCCGGGACACGGACGACAGATACGCAGTATTTT.

This clonotype has at least ten counts. This chain links TRBV18 with TRBJ2-5, with D hard to call. The germline gives CDR1 KGHSH, CDR2 LQKENI. Trimming cost V 0 bases and J 1 base, with 6 bases left between them. The CDR3 spans 14 residues. CDR3 amino acids: CASSPPNFQETQYF. The CDR3 DNA follows: TGTGCCAGCTCACCACCGAACTTCCAAGAGACCCAGTACTTC.

This clonotype has more than one count but fewer than ten. This sequence joins TRBV20-1 and TRBJ2-7, with 7 positions matching TRBD1. Trimming removed 3 bases from V and 3 bases from J; junction bases left unmatched: 8. CDR1 is DFQATT and CDR2 is SNEGSKA in the germline V gene (reference sequence). The CDR3 consists of 14 residues. CDR3 sequence reads: CSASYPDRDYEQYF. As DNA, the CDR3 is TGCAGTGCTAGTTACCCCGACAGGGACTACGAGCAGTACTTC.

This clonotype occurred a few times. This chain uses TRBV27 with TRBJ2-7; 7 bases are shared with TRBD2. The CDR3 length is 15 residues. From germline, CDR1 is MNHEY and CDR2 SMNVEV (reference sequence). With 7 bases clipped from V and 2 bases from J, the junction kept 11 bases outside the gene matches. Here the CDR3 reads CASISLRGGTYEQYF. The CDR3 nucleotides are TGTGCCAGCATCTCACTTCGCGGGGGAACCTACGAGCAGTACTTC.

This clonotype appeared many times. The CDR3 nucleotides are TGTGCCAGCAGCTTATCGGGGTCGTCCCAAGAGACCCAGTACTTC. Protein product: CASSLSGSSQETQYF. The chain employs TRBV11-2 and TRBJ2-5; D is possibly TRBD2 (5 bases). Between the trimmed V and J ends, which lost 2 bases and 1 base, there was a span of 11 bases. This CDR3 has 15 residues. CDR1 is SGHAT, CDR2 FQNNGV, per germline.

The chain joins TRBV5-8 to TRBJ2-7, with 9 bases identical to TRBD2. CDR1 SGHTS and CDR2 YDEGEE come from the germline V gene. This CDR3 spans 14 amino acids. Germline trimming cut 4 bases from V and 9 bases from J; bases unmatched to any gene: 11. CDR3 coding DNA: TGTGCCAGCAGCCCTAGCGGGGCGTTCTGGGGGCAGTACTTC. This sequence encodes CASSPSGAFWGQYF.

This clonotype appeared a few times. V and J are TRBV7-9 and TRBJ1-2; 9 nucleotides match TRBD1. V lost 4 bases, J lost 4 bases, and 7 bases stayed unmatched. Germline CDR1 reads SEHNR; CDR2 reads FQNEAQ (reference sequence). This CDR3 is 15 amino acids long. CDR3 loop: CASSYSDRGFYGYTF. Here the CDR3 DNA reads TGTGCCAGCAGCTATTCGGACAGGGGCTTCTATGGCTACACCTTC.

This clonotype was seen only a few times. The chain uses TRBV28 and TRBJ2-1; D is perhaps TRBD1 (6 bases). V dropped 5 bases and J dropped 8 bases, with 16 bases sitting between them. The CDR3 is 14 residues long. Germline assignment: CDR1 MDHEN and CDR2 SYDVKM. The CDR3 region is CASSGTWGRDEQFF. The CDR3 bases are TGTGCCAGCAGTGGCACTTGGGGGCGGGATGAGCAGTTCTTC.

This clonotype was seen more than once but under ten times. V and J are TRBV5-1 and TRBJ2-2; TRBD2 matches at 13 bases. The CDR3 length is 16 residues. Losses at the gene ends were 5 bases for V and 6 bases for J; bases not matched to a gene: 7. The germline V gene encodes CDR1 SGHRS and CDR2 YFSETQ. The CDR3 reads CASRSLAGGFAGELFF. In DNA form, the CDR3 reads TGCGCCAGCAGATCACTAGCGGGGGGGTTCGCCGGGGAGCTGTTTTTT.

In this sample, this clonotype turned up many times. The rearrangement joins TRBV2 to TRBJ1-2; D call uncertain. This CDR3 is 14 amino acids long. Trimming left V 4 bases short and J 1 base short, with 10 bases between. CDR1 and CDR2 (germline): SNHLY, FYNNEI. CDR3 DNA: TGTGCCAGCAGTGCTTTAGGCCTTAACTATGGCTACACCTTC. As protein: CASSALGLNYGYTF.

This clonotype was seen at least ten times. The gene calls are TRBV7-9 and TRBJ1-6; no firm D call. Germline values: CDR1 SEHNR, CDR2 FQNEAQ (reference sequence). Trimming stripped 1 base from V and 0 bases from J, with 10 bases between. The CDR3 covers 17 residues. Written as DNA, the CDR3 is TGTGCCAGCAGCTTAGGACACTCGAGCTCCTATAATTCACCCCTCCACTTT. This encodes CASSLGHSSSYNSPLHF.

The sample holds many counts of this clonotype. The chain has TRBV5-1 and TRBJ1-1, with 10 bases fitting TRBD1. V dropped 5 bases and J dropped 3; count of bases not matched to a gene: 7. This CDR3 has 15 amino acids. The V gene's germline CDR1 is SGHRS and CDR2 YFSETQ. This CDR3 is CASRRTGGLDTEAFF. As DNA, the CDR3 is TGCGCCAGCAGGCGGACAGGGGGATTGGACACTGAAGCTTTCTTT.

The chain uses TRBV28 and TRBJ1-5; perhaps TRBD1 as D (5 bases). V dropped 9 bases and J dropped 9 bases, with 12 bases sitting between them. Germline CDR1 and CDR2: MDHEN and SYDVKM. CDR3 size: 11 residues. The CDR3 is CASTRGWPQHF. CDR3 in DNA: TGTGCCAGTACTAGGGGATGGCCCCAGCATTTT.

There are many counts of this clonotype. The chain links TRBV11-3 to TRBJ2-1, with a tentative D call TRBD2 (5 bases). CDR3 length: 15 amino acids. The germline CDR1 and CDR2 sequences are SGHNT and YENEEA. Trimming stripped 1 base from V and 7 bases from J, with 14 bases between. The CDR3 protein is CASSLARESWNEQFF. DNA of the CDR3: TGTGCCAGCAGCTTAGCCCGGGAAAGTTGGAATGAGCAGTTCTTC. Variable domain in full (rest from reference TRBV11-3 and TRBJ2-1): EAGVVQSPRYKIIEKKQPVAFWCNPISGHNTLYWYLQNLGQGPELLIRYENEEAVDDSQLPKDRFSAERLKGVDSTLKIQPAELGDSAVYLCASSLARESWNEQFFGPGTRLTVL.